This T cell receptor beta chain was obtained from a study of Graves' ophthalmopathy and Graves' hyperthyroidism. Newly diagnosed, the hyperthyroidism patients had under 2 months' duration and were aged 18 to 65. Excluded were patients with other autoimmune diseases, uncontrolled infections, pregnancy or lactation. Diagnoses were established from clinical symptoms, serum thyroxine, TRAb, thyroid ultrasound and orbital computed tomography. Researchers took RNA transcripts and amplified TCR beta CDR3 regions from them. First-round RT-PCR with HTBI primers preceded a second-round multiplex PCR. TCRdb re-derived calls from the multiplex PCR reads in MiXCR, one entry per CDR3 protein. The sample yields just over 400,000 distinct CDR3 sequences, more than 20% seen once. Regarding the study as a whole: Most expanded clonotypes in thyroid above 0.001 frequency also showed up in blood.

This clonotype was counted at least ten times. As yet, its antigen is unknown. This clonotype was obtained from a woman aged 18-29 years with stable Graves' hyperthyroidism. The specimen sequenced was peripheral blood.

CDR3: CATSRDFGTGFDEQFF. The CDR3 coding sequence is TGTGCCACCAGCAGAGATTTCGGGACCGGTTTCGATGAGCAGTTCTTC. The V call is TRBV15, the J call TRBJ2-1; D assignment may be TRBD1 or TRBD2 (5 bases each). Trimming stripped 0 bases from V and 8 bases from J, with 17 bases between. Germline V gene data show CDR1 as LNHNV and CDR2 as YYDKDF (reference sequence). The CDR3 spans 16 residues.